Shown below are 27 T cell receptor beta chains from a single sample sequenced in a study of beta chain features in type 1 diabetes. Sequencing targeted expressed TCRB transcripts, as all isolated RNA had been reverse transcribed. Clones were sequenced by immunoSEQ multiplex PCR, and TCRdb holds only the in-frame ones, with some missing. The sample has tens of thousands of clones, around a third seen once. The sequenced sample was stem cell memory CD4+ T cells from blood. All receptors come from a woman younger than 35 in good health.

This clone showed up just a few times. This chain links TRBV12-5 with TRBJ2-1, with a possible D match to TRBD2 (6 bases). This CDR3 is 12 amino acids long. Trimming took 8 bases from V and 8 from J, leaving 13 bases between them. Germline assignment: CDR1 LGHNT and CDR2 FRNRAP. For the CDR3, the DNA is TGTGCTAGTCGCCGGGGGTCCGATGAGCAGTTCTTC. It codes for CASRRGSDEQFF.

This clone was detected only once. The J gene is TRBJ1-1, the V gene TRBV5-4; 7 positions agree with TRBD1. V shed 4 bases, J shed 8 bases, and the junction held 11 bases outside the gene matches. Germline CDR1 reads SGHNT; CDR2 reads YYREEE (reference sequence). The CDR3 consists of 14 residues. The CDR3 nucleotides read TGTGCCAGCAGCAACGGACAGGTCCAGAGAGAAGCTTTCTTT. It translates to CASSNGQVQREAFF.

The chain employs TRBV7-2 and TRBJ2-1; possible D gene TRBD2, 5 bases. V was clipped by 5 bases and J by 0 bases, with 14 bases between them. Germline loops: CDR1 SGHTA, CDR2 FQGNSA. The CDR3 length is 16 residues. CDR3 loop: CASSPRRQSSYNEQFF. The CDR3, as DNA: TGTGCCAGCAGCCCCCGGAGGCAGTCCTCCTACAATGAGCAGTTCTTC.

The rearrangement joins TRBV4-2 to TRBJ2-5, with 8 nucleotides matching TRBD1. The assigned J gene may be wrong: the sequence end matches TRBJ2-7 better. The CDR3 length is 15 residues. Germline CDR1 and CDR2: LGHNA and YNFKEQ. The CDR3 nucleotides read TGTGCCAGCAGCCAAGATCTCCAGGGGGCGTACGAGCAGTACTTC. It is translated as CASSQDLQGAYEQYF.

In its sample, this clone was seen a few times. J is TRBJ1-1 and V is TRBV11-1, with D uncertain. The CDR3 extends over 14 amino acids. V dropped 5 bases and J dropped 1 base, with 11 bases sitting between them. Germline CDR1 is SGHAT and CDR2 is FQDESV (reference sequence). The CDR3 region has the DNA TGTGCCAGCAGCCCGAGGGAGGGGAACACTGAAGCTTTCTTT. This codes for CASSPREGNTEAFF.

The gene calls are TRBV4-2 and TRBJ2-1; D gene ambiguous. The CDR3 is made up of 16 amino acids. Germline CDR1 and CDR2: LGHNA and YNFKEQ. V dropped 0 bases and J dropped 0 bases, with 9 bases sitting between them. The DNA for the CDR3 is TGTGCCAGCAGCCAAGATTCCGACTTCTCCTACAATGAGCAGTTCTTC. Its protein is CASSQDSDFSYNEQFF.

The chain has TRBV11-2 and TRBJ1-6, with a weak D call TRBD1 (5 bases). CDR3 length equals 17 residues. CDR1 and CDR2 (germline): SGHAT, FQNNGV. The V end lost 0 bases, the J end lost 9 bases, and 18 bases lay between the germline ends. CDR3 nucleotide sequence: TGTGCCAGCAGCTTAGAGCACCGGGGCGCCGGGAGTTCACCCCTCCACTTT. Protein sequence: CASSLEHRGAGSSPLHF.

The chain has TRBV15 and TRBJ1-2; 11 nucleotides agree with TRBD1. CDR3 length: 15 residues. CDR1 and CDR2 (germline): LNHNV, YYDKDF (reference sequence). The ends lost 0 bases at V and 7 bases at J; junction bases unmatched: 4. The CDR3 sequence is CATSRDGTGGVGYTF. The CDR3 DNA reads TGTGCCACCAGCAGAGACGGGACAGGGGGTGTTGGCTACACCTTC. The full variable domain, completed using reference TRBV15 and TRBJ1-2, is DAMVIQNPRYQVTQFGKPVTLSCSQTLNHNVMYWYQQKSSQAPKLLFHYYDKDFNNEADTPDNFQSRRPNTSFCFLDIRSPGLGDTAMYLCATSRDGTGGVGYTFGSGTRLTVV.

This clone came up a few times. The J gene is TRBJ2-7, the V gene TRBV16; TRBD1 matches 8 bases. The CDR3 has 15 amino acids. The trim removed 2 bases at V and 3 bases at J, leaving 6 bases unmatched. CDR1 and CDR2 (germline): KGHSY, FQNENV. CDR3: CASSQTTGTGYEQYF. The CDR3 DNA sequence: TGTGCCAGCAGCCAAACTACCGGGACAGGCTACGAGCAGTACTTC. Full variable domain (missing parts from reference TRBV16 and TRBJ2-7): GEEVAQTPKHLVRGEGQKAKLYCAPIKGHSYVFWYQQVLKNEFKFLISFQNENVFDETGMPKERFSAKCLPNSPCSLEIQATKLEDSAVYFCASSQTTGTGYEQYFGPGTRLTVT.

This sequence joins TRBV15 and TRBJ1-2; a possible D gene is TRBD1 (5 bases). There are 15 residues in the CDR3. Germline CDR1 LNHNV, CDR2 YYDKDF (reference sequence). V was pared by 2 bases and J by 1 base, with 11 bases between. DNA of the CDR3: TGTGCCACCAGCAGATACTTCGACAGTAACTATGGCTACACCTTC. Amino acids: CATSRYFDSNYGYTF.

The V gene is TRBV18, the J gene TRBJ2-7; D possibly corresponds to TRBD1 (6 bases). CDR1 KGHSH and CDR2 LQKENI come from the germline V gene. The CDR3 covers 15 residues. Trimming took 6 bases from V and 2 from J, leaving 17 bases between them. CDR3 bases: TGTGCCAGCTCGCCGCAGGGGCTGCCAGCCTACGAGCAGTACTTC. Translated, it gives CASSPQGLPAYEQYF.

The chain has TRBV9 and TRBJ1-3, with D maybe TRBD1 (6 bases). The germline V gene has CDR1 SGDLS and CDR2 YYNGEE. V gave up 4 bases and J gave up 4 bases, with 15 bases separating them. The length of the CDR3 is 15 residues. CDR3 region: CASSSGTYKGNTIYF. CDR3 DNA: TGTGCCAGCAGCTCGGGGACATATAAAGGAAACACCATATATTTT.

This clone appeared a few times. V gene TRBV29-1 combines with J gene TRBJ1-1; D may be TRBD1 (5 bases). The germline gives CDR1 SQVTM, CDR2 ANQGSEA. Trimming left V 5 bases short and J 2 bases short, with 9 bases between. The CDR3 runs 12 residues. The CDR3 nucleotides read TGCAGCGTTAACGGGGGTAACACTGAAGCTTTCTTT. It encodes CSVNGGNTEAFF. Combining the CDR3 with reference TRBV29-1 and TRBJ1-1 gives the whole variable domain SAVISQKPSRDICQRGTSLTIQCQVDSQVTMMFWYRQQPGQSLTLIATANQGSEATYESGFVIDKFPISRPNLTFSTLTVSNMSPEDSSIYLCSVNGGNTEAFFGQGTRLTVV.

The chain is built from TRBV5-1 and TRBJ2-3; 7 positions agree with TRBD1. The CDR3 extends over 16 amino acids. V gave up 0 bases and J gave up 1 base; unmatched junction bases: 5. The V gene's germline CDR1 is SGHRS and CDR2 YFSETQ. CDR3 residues: CASSLATGTGTDTQYF. The CDR3 nucleotides are TGCGCCAGCAGCTTGGCCACTGGGACAGGCACAGATACGCAGTATTTT.

The chain is built from TRBV7-9 and TRBJ2-3, with D maybe TRBD2 (6 bases). V lost 5 bases to trimming and J lost 9 bases, with 12 bases between them. CDR1 is SEHNR, CDR2 FQNEAQ, per germline (reference sequence). The CDR3 sequence is 12 residues long. Here the CDR3 reads CASSRGTRTQYF. DNA of the CDR3: TGTGCCAGCAGCCGCGGGACGAGGACGCAGTATTTT. The variable domain in full, with the rest retrieved from reference TRBV7-9 and TRBJ2-3, is DTGVSQNPRHKITKRGQNVTFRCDPISEHNRLYWYRQTLGQGPEFLTYFQNEAQLEKSRLLSDRFSAERPKGSFSTLEIQRTEQGDSAMYLCASSRGTRTQYFGPGTRLTVL.

Written as DNA, the CDR3 is TGCGCCAGCAGCTACGGGACTAGCGGGAGGTCAGATACGCAGTATTTT. As protein: CASSYGTSGRSDTQYF. This chain connects TRBV4-1 to TRBJ2-3, with 15 bases that match TRBD2. From germline, CDR1 is MGHRA and CDR2 YSYEKL. The CDR3 has 16 amino acids. V gave up 5 bases and J gave up 4 bases; unmatched junction bases: 4.

The chain is built from TRBV18 and TRBJ2-2, with no clear D. Germline-derived CDR1 and CDR2 are KGHSH and LQKENI. V was shortened by 1 base and J by 6 bases, with 6 bases between the two germline ends. The CDR3 extends over 13 amino acids. CDR3 residues: CASSPRQSGELFF. The CDR3 DNA sequence: TGTGCCAGCTCACCACGGCAGTCCGGGGAGCTGTTTTTT.

The chain recombines TRBV11-1 with TRBJ2-5; TRBD1 aligns across 7 bases. The CDR3 has 14 amino acids. V lost 6 bases, J lost 1 base, and 5 bases stayed unmatched. Per the germline V gene, CDR1 is SGHAT and CDR2 is FQDESV (reference sequence). The CDR3 loop reads CASSFRTGQETQYF. The CDR3 DNA reads as TGTGCCAGCAGTTTTCGGACAGGCCAAGAGACCCAGTACTTC.

The genes are TRBV5-1 and TRBJ2-7; a possible D gene is TRBD2 (6 bases). The CDR3 length is 16 residues. Germline CDR1 is SGHRS and CDR2 is YFSETQ. The germline V and J ends were trimmed by 3 bases and 5 bases, with 21 bases remaining between them. The CDR3 DNA sequence: TGCGCCAGCAGCTGGTGGGGCGGGACTTCCCCCGACGAGCAGTACTTC. This encodes CASSWWGGTSPDEQYF.

V is TRBV9 and J is TRBJ1-4; 8 bases map to TRBD1. The junction had 2 bases not matched to a gene; V was cut back by 0 bases and J by 4 bases. Germline V gives CDR1 SGDLS, CDR2 YYNGEE. The CDR3 is made up of 15 amino acids. The CDR3 DNA sequence: TGTGCCAGCAGCGTAGGGACAGGGCGTAATGAAAAACTGTTTTTT. This translates into CASSVGTGRNEKLFF.

The chain recombines TRBV7-2 with TRBJ2-3; TRBD2 is a possible D gene (5 bases). Per the germline V gene, CDR1 is SGHTA and CDR2 is FQGNSA. The CDR3 length is 14 residues. V was trimmed by 6 bases and J by 6 bases, leaving 16 bases between them. DNA of the CDR3: TGTGCCAGCAGACGCAGCACCGGGATCGATACGCAGTATTTT. Protein product: CASRRSTGIDTQYF. The variable domain in full, completed from reference TRBV7-2 and TRBJ2-3, reads GAGVSQSPSNKVTEKGKDVELRCDPISGHTALYWYRQSLGQGLEFLIYFQGNSAPDKSGLPSDRFSAERTGGSVSTLTIQRTQQEDSAVYLCASRRSTGIDTQYFGPGTRLTVL.

This sequence joins TRBV5-4 and TRBJ2-5; possibly TRBD1 for D (5 bases). The V and J ends lost 0 bases and 2 bases respectively, with 14 bases between them. There are 16 residues in the CDR3. Germline CDR1 and CDR2: SGHNT and YYREEE (reference sequence). CDR3 sequence reads: CASSLDIQVSQETQYF. The DNA for the CDR3 is TGTGCCAGCAGCTTGGACATACAGGTTTCTCAAGAGACCCAGTACTTC. Using reference TRBV5-4 and TRBJ2-5 for the parts outside the CDR3, the full variable domain is ETGVTQSPTHLIKTRGQQVTLRCSSQSGHNTVSWYQQALGQGPQFIFQYYREEENGRGNFPPRFSGLQFPNYSSELNVNALELDDSALYLCASSLDIQVSQETQYFGPGTRLLVL.

This clone occurred a few times. For the CDR3, the DNA is TGTGCCAGCAGTGAAGTAGGACAGTCGTATAGCAATCAGCCCCAGCATTTT. It yields the protein CASSEVGQSYSNQPQHF. The chain couples TRBV6-1 to TRBJ1-5; D is possibly TRBD1 (6 bases). Germline loops: CDR1 MNHNS, CDR2 SASEGT. Trimming left V 1 base short and J 0 bases short, with 13 bases between. The CDR3 length is 17 residues.

The CDR3 is CASSFGRGQETQYF. The CDR3, as DNA: TGCGCCAGCAGCTTTGGGAGGGGTCAAGAGACCCAGTACTTC. The chain links TRBV5-1 to TRBJ2-5, with 7 positions matching TRBD2. Germline V gene sequence: CDR1 SGHRS, CDR2 YFSETQ. Germline trimming cut 2 bases from V and 2 bases from J; bases unmatched to any gene: 3. The CDR3 contains 14 residues. The full variable domain, completed using reference TRBV5-1 and TRBJ2-5, is KAGVTQTPRYLIKTRGQQVTLSCSPISGHRSVSWYQQTPGQGLQFLFEYFSETQRNKGNFPGRFSGRQFSNSRSEMNVSTLELGDSALYLCASSFGRGQETQYFGPGTRLLVL.

The chain carries TRBV4-1 and TRBJ2-7; tentatively, D is TRBD1 (5 bases). Germline CDR1 reads MGHRA; CDR2 reads YSYEKL. Between the trimmed V and J ends, which lost 1 base and 0 bases, there was a span of 16 bases. This CDR3 has 17 residues. The CDR3 nucleotides read TGCGCCAGCAGCCAAGGGGGCGGCGCCTCGAGCTCCTACGAGCAGTACTTC. Amino acids: CASSQGGGASSSYEQYF.

The chain joins TRBV9 to TRBJ2-2, with a possible D match to TRBD2 (6 bases). Looked up from germline, CDR1 is SGDLS and CDR2 is YYNGEE. The CDR3 has 17 amino acids. With 4 bases removed from V and 2 bases from J, the gap between germline ends came to 18 bases. The CDR3, as DNA: TGTGCCAGCAGCCTACACCGGGACTCGCTAAACACCGGGGAGCTGTTTTTT. It is translated as CASSLHRDSLNTGELFF.

The V gene is TRBV30, the J gene TRBJ2-7; D gene uncertain. Germline CDR1 GTSNPN, CDR2 SVGIG (reference sequence). CDR3 length equals 14 residues. Trimming took off 3 bases at V and 2 bases at J, with 14 bases between the two ends. CDR3: CAWRRYQIPYEQYF. The CDR3 DNA sequence: TGTGCCTGGAGGCGTTATCAAATTCCCTACGAGCAGTACTTC.